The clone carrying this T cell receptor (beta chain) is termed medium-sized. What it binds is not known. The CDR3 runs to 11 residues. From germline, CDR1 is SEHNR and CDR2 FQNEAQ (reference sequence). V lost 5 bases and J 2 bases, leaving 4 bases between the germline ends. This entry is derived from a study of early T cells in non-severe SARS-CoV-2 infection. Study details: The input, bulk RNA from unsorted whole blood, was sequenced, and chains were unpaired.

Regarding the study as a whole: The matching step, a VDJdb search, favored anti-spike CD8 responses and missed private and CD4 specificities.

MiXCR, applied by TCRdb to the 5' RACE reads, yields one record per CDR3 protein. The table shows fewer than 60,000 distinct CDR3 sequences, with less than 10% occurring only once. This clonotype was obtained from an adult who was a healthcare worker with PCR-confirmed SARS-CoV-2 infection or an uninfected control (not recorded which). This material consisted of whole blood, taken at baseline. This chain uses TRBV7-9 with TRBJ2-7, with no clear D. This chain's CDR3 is CASSATYEQYF. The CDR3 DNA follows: TGTGCCAGCAGCGCTACCTACGAGCAGTACTTC. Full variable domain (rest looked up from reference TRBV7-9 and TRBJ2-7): DTGVSQNPRHKITKRGQNVTFRCDPISEHNRLYWYRQTLGQGPEFLTYFQNEAQLEKSRLLSDRFSAERPKGSFSTLEIQRTEQGDSAMYLCASSATYEQYFGPGTRLTVT.